The present T cell receptor (beta chain) was sequenced within a study of glioma-infiltrating T cells after dendritic cell vaccination. Overall study context: Patients received three intradermal dendritic cell vaccine injections at biweekly intervals. Study observations and caveats: Higher TCR clonality did not directly relate to longer survival.

Worth noting for this clone: What it binds is not known.

Up to about 2 ug genomic DNA was used for TCRB CDR3 amplification. Assay: immunoSEQ multiplex PCR; the TCRdb copy retains only in-frame clones and omits some. The profile shows approximately 110,000 clones, 90% of them singletons. This CDR3 is 19 amino acids long. V dropped 1 base and J dropped 0 bases, with 17 bases sitting between them. Germline CDR1 is SGDLS and CDR2 is YYNGEE. Time point: after dendritic cell vaccination, including at tumor progression/relapse. The sample consisted of blood, taken after dendritic cell vaccination. This chain joins TRBV9 and TRBJ2-6; possible D gene TRBD1, 6 bases. The origin of this receptor is a human donor with glioblastoma. The CDR3: CASSVLPQGLASGANVLTF. The CDR3 DNA reads as TGTGCCAGCAGCGTATTGCCCCAGGGGCTGGCCTCTGGGGCCAACGTCCTGACTTTC. Together with reference TRBV9 and TRBJ2-6, the CDR3 gives the full variable domain: DSGVTQTPKHLITATGQRVTLRCSPRSGDLSVYWYQQSLDQGLQFLIQYYNGEERAKGNILERFSAQQFPDLHSELNLSSLELGDSALYFCASSVLPQGLASGANVLTFGAGSRLTVL.